Sequencing of this T cell receptor beta chain was carried out in a study of monozygotic twins with inflammatory bowel disease. Eight separate reactions per sample served to make cDNA. UMIs bearing a 6-nucleotide sample barcode were added through template switching. TCRdb re-called the 5' RACE reads and gives one entry per CDR3 protein, without DNA. Reported are 400,000 to 500,000 distinct CDR3 sequences; the ten largest clones contain about 2.3%. The CDR3 spans 14 residues. Germline-derived CDR1 and CDR2 are ENHRY and SYGVKD. The specimen sequenced was blood. The chain uses TRBV10-3 and TRBJ1-2; no DNA is available, so the TRBD1 call from TCRdb remains unchecked. This receptor was identified in a human donor with ulcerative colitis or Crohn's disease, or a healthy co-twin of an affected twin (not recorded which). The CDR3 here is CAISGLQGVAGYTF.